These 8 T cell receptor beta chains originate from one sample sequenced in a study of cytomegalovirus exposure and HLA in healthy donors. The PCR contained 60 Vbeta and 13 Jbeta primers. The data were produced by immunoSEQ multiplex PCR, yet TCRdb's version contains in-frame clones alone and is incomplete. The sample has fewer than 200,000 clones, approximately 82% seen once. Sequenced: PBMCs. These receptors came from a woman aged 30 to 39 in good health and CMV-seronegative.

The V and J genes are TRBV7-9 and TRBJ2-7; possible D gene TRBD2, 5 bases. Trimming stripped 5 bases from V and 1 base from J, with 15 bases between. This CDR3 region has 15 residues. CDR1 is SEHNR, CDR2 FQNEAQ, per germline (reference sequence). This CDR3 is CASSPLVAPSYEQYF. CDR3 sequence (DNA): TGTGCCAGCAGCCCCCTCGTAGCGCCATCCTACGAGCAGTACTTC.

In the case of this clone: At one of its ends the junction is not consistent with the germline gene, which may arise from a read error. The chain couples TRBV6-1 to TRBJ2-4; a weak D match, TRBD1 (6 bases). The CDR3 length is 13 residues. Looked up from germline, CDR1 is MNHNS and CDR2 is SASEGT. CDR3 in DNA: TGTGCCAGCAGTATACAGGGAAAAAACAGTCAGTACTTC. It translates to CASSIQGKNSQYF.

The count of this clone is one. This chain connects TRBV10-3 to TRBJ2-1; 9 nucleotides agree with TRBD1. The germline V gene encodes CDR1 ENHRY and CDR2 SYGVKD. This CDR3 contains 15 residues. Trimming cost V 3 bases and J 7 bases; bases outside gene matches: 7. CDR3 nucleotide sequence: TGTGCCATCAGTGAAGCGGGACAGGGAATGAATGAGCAGTTCTTC. Protein sequence: CAISEAGQGMNEQFF.

The count of this clone is one. The gene calls are TRBV19 and TRBJ2-3; 10 bases align to TRBD1. CDR1 and CDR2 from the germline V gene are LNHDA and SQIVND (reference sequence). The CDR3 length is 16 residues. J gave up 8 bases and V 5 bases, and 13 bases lay outside the gene matches. The CDR3 DNA is TGTGCCAGTAGTGCCCCGGGACAGGGGTTAGGGGGTACGCAGTATTTT. It encodes CASSAPGQGLGGTQYF.

The chain employs TRBV27 and TRBJ1-1; 11 bases align to TRBD1. Germline V gene sequence: CDR1 MNHEY, CDR2 SMNVEV (reference sequence). The J segment lost 4 bases and the V segment lost 6 bases, leaving 4 bases of the junction unmatched. The CDR3 totals 14 residues. CDR3 sequence: CASRHGTGGTEAFF. DNA of the CDR3: TGTGCCAGCAGGCACGGGACAGGGGGCACTGAAGCTTTCTTT.

The chain couples TRBV28 to TRBJ2-2, with TRBD2 identical over 8 bases. CDR3 length: 15 amino acids. The ends lost 4 bases at V and 1 base at J; junction bases unmatched: 2. Germline values: CDR1 MDHEN, CDR2 SYDVKM. The DNA of the CDR3 is TGTGCCAGCAGTTCCCTAGCGGGGAACACCGGGGAGCTGTTTTTT. This translates into CASSSLAGNTGELFF.

This chain uses TRBV11-2 with TRBJ2-1, with 8 nucleotides matching TRBD2. CDR3 length equals 15 residues. V lost 3 bases to trimming and J lost 3 bases; unmatched junction nucleotides: 4. Per germline, CDR1 SGHAT and CDR2 FQNNGV. CDR3 sequence reads: CASSLLSGGYNEQFF. The CDR3 DNA is TGTGCCAGCAGCTTGTTGAGCGGGGGCTACAATGAGCAGTTCTTC.

V and J are TRBV4-2 and TRBJ2-1; 10 bases match TRBD2. The germline V gene encodes CDR1 LGHNA and CDR2 YNFKEQ. The CDR3 contains 16 residues. After removal of 1 base from V and 4 bases from J, the junction contained 4 bases not matched to a gene. CDR3 in amino acids: CASSQVWTSGYNEQFF. DNA of the CDR3: TGTGCCAGCAGCCAAGTCTGGACTAGCGGATACAATGAGCAGTTCTTC.